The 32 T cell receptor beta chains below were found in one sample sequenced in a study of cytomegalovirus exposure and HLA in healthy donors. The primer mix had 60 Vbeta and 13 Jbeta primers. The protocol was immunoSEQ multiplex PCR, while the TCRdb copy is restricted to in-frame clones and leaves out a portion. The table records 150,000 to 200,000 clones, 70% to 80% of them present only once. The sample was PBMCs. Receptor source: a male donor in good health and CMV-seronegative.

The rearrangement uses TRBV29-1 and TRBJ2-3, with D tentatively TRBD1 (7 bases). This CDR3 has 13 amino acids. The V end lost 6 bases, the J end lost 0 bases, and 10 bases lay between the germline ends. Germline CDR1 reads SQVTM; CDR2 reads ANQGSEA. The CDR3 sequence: CSVGGQSTDTQYF. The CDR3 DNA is TGCAGCGTGGGGGGACAGAGCACAGATACGCAGTATTTT.

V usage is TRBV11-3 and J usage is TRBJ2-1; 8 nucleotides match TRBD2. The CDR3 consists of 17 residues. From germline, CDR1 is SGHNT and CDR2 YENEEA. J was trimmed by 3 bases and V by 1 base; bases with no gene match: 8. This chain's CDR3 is CASSLGGGLGIYNEQFF. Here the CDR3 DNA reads TGTGCCAGCAGCTTAGGTGGGGGACTAGGGATCTACAATGAGCAGTTCTTC. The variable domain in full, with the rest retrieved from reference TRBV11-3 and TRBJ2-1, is EAGVVQSPRYKIIEKKQPVAFWCNPISGHNTLYWYLQNLGQGPELLIRYENEEAVDDSQLPKDRFSAERLKGVDSTLKIQPAELGDSAVYLCASSLGGGLGIYNEQFFGPGTRLTVL.

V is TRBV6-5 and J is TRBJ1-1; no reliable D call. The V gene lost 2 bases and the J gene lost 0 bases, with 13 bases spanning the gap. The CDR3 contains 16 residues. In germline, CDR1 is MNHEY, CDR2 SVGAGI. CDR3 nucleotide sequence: TGTGCCAGCAGTTACGAATCAGGCAGCTTGAACACTGAAGCTTTCTTT. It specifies CASSYESGSLNTEAFF.

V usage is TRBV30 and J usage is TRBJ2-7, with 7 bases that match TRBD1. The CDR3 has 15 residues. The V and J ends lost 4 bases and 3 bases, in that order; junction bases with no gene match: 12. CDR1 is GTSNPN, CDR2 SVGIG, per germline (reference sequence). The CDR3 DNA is TGTGCCTGGAAATTTAGGGGGACAGAAATCTACGAGCAGTACTTC. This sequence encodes CAWKFRGTEIYEQYF.

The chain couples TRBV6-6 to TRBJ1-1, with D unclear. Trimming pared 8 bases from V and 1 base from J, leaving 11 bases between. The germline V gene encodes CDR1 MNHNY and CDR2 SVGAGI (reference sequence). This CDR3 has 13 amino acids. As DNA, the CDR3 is TGTGCCAGCGGTACGATCAGGAACACTGAAGCTTTCTTT. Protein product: CASGTIRNTEAFF.

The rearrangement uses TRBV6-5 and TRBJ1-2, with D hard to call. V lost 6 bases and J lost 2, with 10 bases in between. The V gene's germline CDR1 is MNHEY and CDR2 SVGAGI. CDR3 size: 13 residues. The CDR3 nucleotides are TGTGCCAGCAGCCCCGACACGAACTATGGCTACACCTTC. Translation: CASSPDTNYGYTF.

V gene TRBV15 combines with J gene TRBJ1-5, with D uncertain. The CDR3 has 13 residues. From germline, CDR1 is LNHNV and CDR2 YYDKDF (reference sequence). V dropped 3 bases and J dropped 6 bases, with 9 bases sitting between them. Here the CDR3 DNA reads TGTGCCACCAGCAGTGCCTATGGTCAGCCCCAGCATTTT. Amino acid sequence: CATSSAYGQPQHF.

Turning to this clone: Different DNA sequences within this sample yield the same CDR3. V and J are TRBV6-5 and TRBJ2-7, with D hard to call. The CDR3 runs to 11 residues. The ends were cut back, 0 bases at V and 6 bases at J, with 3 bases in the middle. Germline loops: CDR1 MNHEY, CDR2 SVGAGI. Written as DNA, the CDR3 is TGTGCCAGCAGTTACTCGCGCGAGCAGTACTTC. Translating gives CASSYSREQYF.

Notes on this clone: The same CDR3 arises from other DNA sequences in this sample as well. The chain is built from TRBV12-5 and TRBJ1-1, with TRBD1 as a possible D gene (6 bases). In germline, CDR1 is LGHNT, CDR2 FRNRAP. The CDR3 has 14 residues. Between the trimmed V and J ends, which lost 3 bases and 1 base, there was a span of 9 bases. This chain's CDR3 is CASGFGTRNTEAFF. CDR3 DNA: TGTGCTAGTGGTTTCGGGACAAGGAACACTGAAGCTTTCTTT.

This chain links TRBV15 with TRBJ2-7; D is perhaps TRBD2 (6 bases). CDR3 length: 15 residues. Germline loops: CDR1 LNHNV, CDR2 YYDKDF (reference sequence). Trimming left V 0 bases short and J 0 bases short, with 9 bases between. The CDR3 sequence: CATSRDSGSSYEQYF. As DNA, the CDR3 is TGTGCCACCAGCAGAGATTCCGGGAGCTCCTACGAGCAGTACTTC.

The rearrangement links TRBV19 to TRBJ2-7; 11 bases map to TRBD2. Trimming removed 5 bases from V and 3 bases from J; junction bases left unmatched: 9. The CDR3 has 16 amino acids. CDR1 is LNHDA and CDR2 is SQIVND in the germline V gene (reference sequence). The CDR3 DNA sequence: TGTGCCAGTAGTGTGACTAGCGGGACTCTAGGCTACGAGCAGTACTTC. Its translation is CASSVTSGTLGYEQYF. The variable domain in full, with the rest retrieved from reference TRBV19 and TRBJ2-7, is DGGITQSPKYLFRKEGQNVTLSCEQNLNHDAMYWYRQDPGQGLRLIYYSQIVNDFQKGDIAEGYSVSREKKESFPLTVTSAQKNPTAFYLCASSVTSGTLGYEQYFGPGTRLTVT.

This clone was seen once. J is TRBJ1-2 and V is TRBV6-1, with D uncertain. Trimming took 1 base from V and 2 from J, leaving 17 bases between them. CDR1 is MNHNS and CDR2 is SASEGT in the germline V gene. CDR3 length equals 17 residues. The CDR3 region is CASSEGGWRAFNYGYTF. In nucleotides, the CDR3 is TGTGCCAGCAGTGAAGGAGGGTGGAGGGCCTTCAACTATGGCTACACCTTC.

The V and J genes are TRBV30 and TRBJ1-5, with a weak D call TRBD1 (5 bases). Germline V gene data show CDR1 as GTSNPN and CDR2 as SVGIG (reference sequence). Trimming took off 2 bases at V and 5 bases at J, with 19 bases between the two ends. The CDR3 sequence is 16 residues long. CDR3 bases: TGTGCCTGGAGTCCCCACCCGGGACTGACAGATCAGCCCCAGCATTTT. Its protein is CAWSPHPGLTDQPQHF.

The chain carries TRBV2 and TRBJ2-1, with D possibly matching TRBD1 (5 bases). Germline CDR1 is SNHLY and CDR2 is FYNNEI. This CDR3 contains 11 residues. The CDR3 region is CATRDYNEQFF. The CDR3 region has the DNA TGTGCTACCAGGGACTACAATGAGCAGTTCTTC.

In DNA, the CDR3 is TGCGCCAGCAGCCCAGGGGAAATTAATCAGCCCCAGCATTTT. This sequence encodes CASSPGEINQPQHF. The chain employs TRBV5-1 and TRBJ1-5; TRBD1 might be the D (6 bases). The germline V gene has CDR1 SGHRS and CDR2 YFSETQ. The CDR3 has 14 amino acids. V lost 4 bases, J lost 4 bases, and 12 bases lay in between.

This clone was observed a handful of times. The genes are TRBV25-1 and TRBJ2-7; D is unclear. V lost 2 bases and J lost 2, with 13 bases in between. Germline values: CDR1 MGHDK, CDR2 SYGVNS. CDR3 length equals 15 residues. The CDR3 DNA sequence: TGTGCCAGCAGTGAACCCAGAGGAGTCACCTACGAGCAGTACTTC. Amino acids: CASSEPRGVTYEQYF.

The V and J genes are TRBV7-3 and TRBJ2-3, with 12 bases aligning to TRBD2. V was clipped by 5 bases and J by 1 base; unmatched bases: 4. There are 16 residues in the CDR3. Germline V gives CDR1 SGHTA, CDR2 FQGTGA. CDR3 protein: CASSPASGGGTDTQYF. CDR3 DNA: TGTGCCAGCAGCCCCGCTAGCGGGGGGGGCACAGATACGCAGTATTTT.

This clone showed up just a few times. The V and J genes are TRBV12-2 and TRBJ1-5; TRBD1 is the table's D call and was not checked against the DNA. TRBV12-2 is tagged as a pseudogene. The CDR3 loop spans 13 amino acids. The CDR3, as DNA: TGTGCAAGTCGCTTTAAACAGAATCAGCCCCAGCATTTT. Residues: CASRFKQNQPQHF.

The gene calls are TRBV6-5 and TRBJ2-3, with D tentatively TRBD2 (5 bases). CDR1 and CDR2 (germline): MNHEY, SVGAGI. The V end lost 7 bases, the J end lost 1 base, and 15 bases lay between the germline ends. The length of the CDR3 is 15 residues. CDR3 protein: CASTPGEWGTDTQYF. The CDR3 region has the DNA TGTGCCAGCACCCCCGGGGAGTGGGGCACAGATACGCAGTATTTT.

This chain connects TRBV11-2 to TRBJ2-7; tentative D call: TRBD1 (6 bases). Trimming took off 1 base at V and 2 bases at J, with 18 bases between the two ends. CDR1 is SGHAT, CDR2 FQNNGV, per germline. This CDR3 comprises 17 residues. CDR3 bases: TGTGCCAGCAGCTTAGCTCACCAACAGGGCCTGACCTACGAGCAGTACTTC. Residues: CASSLAHQQGLTYEQYF.

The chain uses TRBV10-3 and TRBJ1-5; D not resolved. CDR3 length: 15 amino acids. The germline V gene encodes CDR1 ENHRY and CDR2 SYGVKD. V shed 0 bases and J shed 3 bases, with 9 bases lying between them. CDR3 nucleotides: TGTGCCATCAGTGAGTCGGGAGGGTTCAATCAGCCCCAGCATTTT. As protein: CAISESGGFNQPQHF.

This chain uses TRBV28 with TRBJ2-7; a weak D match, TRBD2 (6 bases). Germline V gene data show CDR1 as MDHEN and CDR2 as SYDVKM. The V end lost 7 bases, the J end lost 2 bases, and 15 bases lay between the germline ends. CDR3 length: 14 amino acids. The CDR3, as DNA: TGTGCCAGCATCAGTAGCGGTCGACCCTACGAGCAGTACTTC. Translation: CASISSGRPYEQYF.

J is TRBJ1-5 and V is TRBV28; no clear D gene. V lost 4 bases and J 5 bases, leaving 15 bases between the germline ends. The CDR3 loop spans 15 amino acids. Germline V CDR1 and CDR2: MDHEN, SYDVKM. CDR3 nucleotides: TGTGCCAGCAGTTCCCCTGCCCATAGTTATCAGCCCCAGCATTTT. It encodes CASSSPAHSYQPQHF. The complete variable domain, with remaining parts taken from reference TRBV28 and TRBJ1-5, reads DVKVTQSSRYLVKRTGEKVFLECVQDMDHENMFWYRQDPGLGLRLIYFSYDVKMKEKGDIPEGYSVSREKKERFSLILESASTNQTSMYLCASSSPAHSYQPQHFGDGTRLSIL.

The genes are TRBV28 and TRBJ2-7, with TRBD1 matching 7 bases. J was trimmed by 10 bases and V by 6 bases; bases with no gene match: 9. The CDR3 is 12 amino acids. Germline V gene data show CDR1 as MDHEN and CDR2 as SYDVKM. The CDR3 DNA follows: TGTGCCAGCAGCACCGACAGGGAGAGACAGTACTTC. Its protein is CASSTDRERQYF.

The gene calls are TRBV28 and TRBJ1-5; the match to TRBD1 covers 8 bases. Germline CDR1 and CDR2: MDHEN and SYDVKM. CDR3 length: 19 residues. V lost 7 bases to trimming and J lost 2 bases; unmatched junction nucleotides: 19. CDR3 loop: CASTPPRGRRAVGNQPQHF. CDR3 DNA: TGTGCCAGCACCCCTCCCAGGGGGCGACGGGCCGTCGGCAATCAGCCCCAGCATTTT.

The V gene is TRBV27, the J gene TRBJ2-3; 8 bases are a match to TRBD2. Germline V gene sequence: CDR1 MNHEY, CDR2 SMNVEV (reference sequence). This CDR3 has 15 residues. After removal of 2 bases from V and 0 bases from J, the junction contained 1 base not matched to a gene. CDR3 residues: CASSLPSGSTDTQYF. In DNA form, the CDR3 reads TGTGCCAGCAGTTTACCTAGCGGGAGCACAGATACGCAGTATTTT.

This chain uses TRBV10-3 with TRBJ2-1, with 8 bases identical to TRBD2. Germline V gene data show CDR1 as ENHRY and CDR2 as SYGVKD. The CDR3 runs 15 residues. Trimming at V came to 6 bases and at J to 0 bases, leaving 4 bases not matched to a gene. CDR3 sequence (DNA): TGTGCCATCAGCCAGAGCGGGAGCTCCTACAATGAGCAGTTCTTC. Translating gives CAISQSGSSYNEQFF.

CDR3 DNA: TGCGCCAGCAGCCAAGCCCTTCAGGCTCTCCGTGGGACCCAGTACTTC. It encodes CASSQALQALRGTQYF. This chain links TRBV4-1 with TRBJ2-5; D is ambiguous. Germline V gives CDR1 MGHRA, CDR2 YSYEKL. This CDR3 has 16 residues. Trimming removed 1 base at V and 7 bases at J, with 19 bases between.

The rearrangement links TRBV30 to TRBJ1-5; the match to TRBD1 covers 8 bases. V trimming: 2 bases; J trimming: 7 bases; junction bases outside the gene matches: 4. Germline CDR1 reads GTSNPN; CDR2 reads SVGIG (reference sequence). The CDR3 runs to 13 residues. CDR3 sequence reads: CAWSRDRLQPQHF. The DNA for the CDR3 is TGTGCCTGGAGTCGGGACAGGTTGCAGCCCCAGCATTTT.

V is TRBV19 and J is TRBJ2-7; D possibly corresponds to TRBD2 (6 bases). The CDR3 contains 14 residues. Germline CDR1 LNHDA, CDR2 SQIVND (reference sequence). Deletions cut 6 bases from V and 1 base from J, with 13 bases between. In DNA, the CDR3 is TGTGCCAGTAGCGGAGCGGGCTTATCCTACGAGCAGTACTTC. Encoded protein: CASSGAGLSYEQYF.

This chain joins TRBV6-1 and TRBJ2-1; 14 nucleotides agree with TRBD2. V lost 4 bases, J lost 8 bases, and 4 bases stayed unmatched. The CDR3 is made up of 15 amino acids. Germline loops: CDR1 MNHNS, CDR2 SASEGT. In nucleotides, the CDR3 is TGTGCCAGCAGTGCGACTAGCGGGAGGGGGTATGAGCAGTTCTTC. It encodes CASSATSGRGYEQFF.

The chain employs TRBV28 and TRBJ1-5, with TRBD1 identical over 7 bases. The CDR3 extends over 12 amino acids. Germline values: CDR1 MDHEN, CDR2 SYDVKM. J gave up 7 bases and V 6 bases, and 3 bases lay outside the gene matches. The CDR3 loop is CASRAGGQPQHF. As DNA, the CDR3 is TGTGCCAGCAGGGCAGGGGGACAGCCCCAGCATTTT.